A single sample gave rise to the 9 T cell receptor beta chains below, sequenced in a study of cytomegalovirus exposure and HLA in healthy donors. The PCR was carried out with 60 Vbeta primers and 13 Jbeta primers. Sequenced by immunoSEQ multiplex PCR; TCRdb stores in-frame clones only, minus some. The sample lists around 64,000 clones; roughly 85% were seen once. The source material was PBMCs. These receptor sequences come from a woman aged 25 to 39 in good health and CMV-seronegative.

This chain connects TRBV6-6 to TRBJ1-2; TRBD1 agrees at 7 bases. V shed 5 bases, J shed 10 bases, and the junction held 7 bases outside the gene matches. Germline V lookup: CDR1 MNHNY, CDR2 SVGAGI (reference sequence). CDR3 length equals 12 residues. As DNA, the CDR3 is TGTGCCAGCAGTAGCGACAGGGTGTTCTACACCTTC. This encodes CASSSDRVFYTF.

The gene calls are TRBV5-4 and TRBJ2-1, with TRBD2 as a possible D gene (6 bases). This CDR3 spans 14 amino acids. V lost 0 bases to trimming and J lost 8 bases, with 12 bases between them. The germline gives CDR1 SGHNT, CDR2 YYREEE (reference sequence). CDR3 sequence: CASSLELANDEQFF. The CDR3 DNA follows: TGTGCCAGCAGCTTGGAACTAGCCAACGATGAGCAGTTCTTC.

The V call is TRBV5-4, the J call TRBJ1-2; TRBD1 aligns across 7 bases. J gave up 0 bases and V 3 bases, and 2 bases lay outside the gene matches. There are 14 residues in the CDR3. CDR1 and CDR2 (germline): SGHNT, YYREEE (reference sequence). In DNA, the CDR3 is TGTGCCAGCAGCTGGGGGACAGCTAACTATGGCTACACCTTC. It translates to CASSWGTANYGYTF.

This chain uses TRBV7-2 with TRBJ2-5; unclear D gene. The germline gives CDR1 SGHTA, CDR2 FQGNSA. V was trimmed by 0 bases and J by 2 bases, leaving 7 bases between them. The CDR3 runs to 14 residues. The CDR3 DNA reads TGTGCCAGCAGCTTAGCTCAGGCTCAAGAGACCCAGTACTTC. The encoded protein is CASSLAQAQETQYF.

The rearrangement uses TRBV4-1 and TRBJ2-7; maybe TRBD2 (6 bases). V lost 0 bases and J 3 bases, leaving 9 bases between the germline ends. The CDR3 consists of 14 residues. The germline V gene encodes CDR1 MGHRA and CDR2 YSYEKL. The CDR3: CASSQEGLSYEQYF. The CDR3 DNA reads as TGCGCCAGCAGCCAAGAGGGACTTAGCTACGAGCAGTACTTC.

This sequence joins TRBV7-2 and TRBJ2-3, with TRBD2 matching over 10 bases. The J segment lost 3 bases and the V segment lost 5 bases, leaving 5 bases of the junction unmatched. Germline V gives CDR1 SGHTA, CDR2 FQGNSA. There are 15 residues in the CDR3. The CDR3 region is CASSASGSLTDTQYF. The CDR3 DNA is TGTGCCAGCAGCGCTAGCGGGAGTTTAACAGATACGCAGTATTTT. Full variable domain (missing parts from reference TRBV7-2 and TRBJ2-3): GAGVSQSPSNKVTEKGKDVELRCDPISGHTALYWYRQSLGQGLEFLIYFQGNSAPDKSGLPSDRFSAERTGGSVSTLTIQRTQQEDSAVYLCASSASGSLTDTQYFGPGTRLTVL.

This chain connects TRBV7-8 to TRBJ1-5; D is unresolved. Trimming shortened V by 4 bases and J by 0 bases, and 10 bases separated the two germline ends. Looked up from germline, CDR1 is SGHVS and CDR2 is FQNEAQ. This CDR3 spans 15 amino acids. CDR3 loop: CASSSTAYSNQPQHF. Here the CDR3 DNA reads TGTGCCAGCAGCTCTACAGCCTATAGCAATCAGCCCCAGCATTTT. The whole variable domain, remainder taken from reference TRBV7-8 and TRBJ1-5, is GAGVSQSPRYKVAKRGQDVALRCDPISGHVSLFWYQQALGQGPEFLTYFQNEAQLDKSGLPSDRFFAERPEGSVSTLKIQRTQQEDSAVYLCASSSTAYSNQPQHFGDGTRLSIL.

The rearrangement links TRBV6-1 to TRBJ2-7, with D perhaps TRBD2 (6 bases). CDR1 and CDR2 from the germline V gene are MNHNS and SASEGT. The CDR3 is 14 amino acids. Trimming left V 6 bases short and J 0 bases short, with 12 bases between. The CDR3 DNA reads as TGTGCCAGCAGAGGGGACTTAAGCTCCTACGAGCAGTACTTC. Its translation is CASRGDLSSYEQYF.

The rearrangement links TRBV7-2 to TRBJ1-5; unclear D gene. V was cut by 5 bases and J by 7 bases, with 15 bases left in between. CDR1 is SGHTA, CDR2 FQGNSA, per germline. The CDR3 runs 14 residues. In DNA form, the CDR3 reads TGTGCCAGCAGCCTCAGAGGTCTAGGACAGCCCCAGCATTTT. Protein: CASSLRGLGQPQHF.